The next 30 T cell receptor beta chains were all read from a single sample in a study of long-term antiretroviral therapy in people with HIV. Sequencing used immunoSEQ v3.0 at survey level. Measured with immunoSEQ multiplex PCR; TCRdb has only the in-frame clones, and not every one. The sample yields about 25,000 clones, over 70% seen once. The sample in question was unsorted PBMCs, obtained 2.1 years after starting antiretroviral therapy. These receptors were collected from a man under 40 with HIV.

The CDR3 DNA reads as TGTGCCATTACAACAGGGGGTTCAGGTGCGGGGGGCTCAACAGATACGCAGTATTTT. Its protein is CAITTGGSGAGGSTDTQYF. This rearrangement joins TRBV10-3 to TRBJ2-3, with D perhaps TRBD1 or TRBD2 (8 bases each). The CDR3 consists of 19 residues. The V gene's germline CDR1 is ENHRY and CDR2 SYGVKD. Trimming shortened V by 9 bases and J by 3 bases, and 31 bases separated the two germline ends.

This chain connects TRBV6-5 to TRBJ1-2, with a tentative D call TRBD1 (6 bases). The V and J ends lost 1 base and 8 bases respectively, with 11 bases between them. The CDR3 totals 13 residues. Germline CDR1 MNHEY, CDR2 SVGAGI. CDR3 sequence reads: CASSYLQGRGYTF. CDR3 bases: TGTGCCAGCAGTTACTTACAGGGTCGGGGCTACACCTTC.

The chain carries TRBV28 and TRBJ1-5; possibly TRBD1 for D (5 bases). Germline V gene lookup returns CDR1 MDHEN and CDR2 SYDVKM. The CDR3 sequence is 15 residues long. V was cut by 4 bases and J by 1 base, with 11 bases left in between. The CDR3 here is CASSSPGRSNQPQHF. Here the CDR3 DNA reads TGTGCCAGCAGTTCCCCAGGGAGGAGCAATCAGCCCCAGCATTTT.

The rearrangement joins TRBV2 to TRBJ1-2, with D perhaps matching TRBD1 (5 bases). Trimming shortened V by 1 base and J by 5 bases, and 14 bases separated the two germline ends. Germline V CDR1 and CDR2: SNHLY, FYNNEI. CDR3 length equals 15 residues. In DNA form, the CDR3 reads TGTGCCAGCAGTGAAGGGGGGACGGCTTTATATGGCTACACCTTC. It encodes CASSEGGTALYGYTF.

The chain has TRBV7-6 and TRBJ1-5; D call uncertain. V was clipped by 0 bases and J by 10 bases, with 10 bases between them. Germline V gene sequence: CDR1 SGHVS, CDR2 FNYEAQ. The CDR3 sequence is 13 residues long. The CDR3 loop reads CASSLAEGGPQHF. The CDR3 coding sequence is TGTGCCAGCAGCTTAGCAGAGGGAGGACCCCAGCATTTT.

The chain uses TRBV6-6 and TRBJ2-1; the match to TRBD2 covers 7 bases. The CDR3 runs to 14 residues. Germline CDR1 is MNHNY and CDR2 is SVGAGI (reference sequence). J was trimmed by 4 bases and V by 8 bases; bases with no gene match: 8. CDR3 sequence reads: CASLERDDYNEQFF. CDR3 nucleotides: TGTGCCAGCTTGGAGCGGGATGATTACAATGAGCAGTTCTTC.

The chain recombines TRBV6-5 with TRBJ2-2; TRBD1 agrees at 11 bases. Germline trimming cut 7 bases from V and 5 bases from J; bases unmatched to any gene: 6. The germline V gene encodes CDR1 MNHEY and CDR2 SVGAGI. The CDR3 contains 15 residues. DNA for the CDR3: TGTGCCAGCACCGGACAGGGGGCGCGTACCGGGGAGCTGTTTTTT. Protein: CASTGQGARTGELFF.

The rearrangement uses TRBV7-8 and TRBJ2-1, with a tentative D call TRBD2 (5 bases). Trimming shortened V by 8 bases and J by 8 bases, and 16 bases separated the two germline ends. CDR1 is SGHVS, CDR2 FQNEAQ, per germline. This CDR3 spans 13 amino acids. The DNA of the CDR3 is TGTGCCAGCGGACTCCCGGAGTCTCATGAGCAGTTCTTC. This translates into CASGLPESHEQFF.

This rearrangement joins TRBV5-5 to TRBJ2-5; 12 positions agree with TRBD2. This CDR3 region has 16 residues. The germline CDR1 and CDR2 sequences are SGHKS and YYEKEE (reference sequence). Trimming removed 4 bases from V and 4 bases from J; junction bases left unmatched: 8. CDR3 protein: CASSNQLAGGIETQYF. CDR3 nucleotides: TGTGCCAGCAGCAACCAACTAGCGGGGGGCATAGAGACCCAGTACTTC.

The V gene is TRBV7-6, the J gene TRBJ2-7, with 10 bases lining up with TRBD2. Germline V gene sequence: CDR1 SGHVS, CDR2 FNYEAQ. Unmatched junction bases numbered 6, after V lost 3 bases and J lost 4 bases. The CDR3 contains 15 residues. The CDR3 here is CASSFRAGGPYEQYF. The CDR3 region has the DNA TGTGCCAGCAGCTTTCGAGCGGGAGGGCCTTACGAGCAGTACTTC.

For the CDR3, the DNA is TGCAGCGTTGGGGACAGGGGGCCTGTCGACACTGAAGCTTTCTTT. This sequence encodes CSVGDRGPVDTEAFF. The chain combines TRBV29-1 with TRBJ1-1; 12 bases are a match to TRBD1. Trimming removed 4 bases from V and 3 bases from J; junction bases left unmatched: 6. The CDR3 loop spans 15 amino acids. Germline V lookup: CDR1 SQVTM, CDR2 ANQGSEA.

This chain uses TRBV27 with TRBJ1-2; no clear D. The CDR3 is made up of 12 amino acids. Germline V gene sequence: CDR1 MNHEY, CDR2 SMNVEV (reference sequence). Trimming left V 8 bases short and J 3 bases short, with 10 bases between. As DNA, the CDR3 is TGTGCCAGCGGGCATCCGCACTATGGCTACACCTTC. This translates into CASGHPHYGYTF.

V gene TRBV7-8 combines with J gene TRBJ1-2, with 10 bases fitting TRBD1. J was trimmed by 4 bases and V by 1 base; bases with no gene match: 3. CDR3 length: 15 amino acids. The germline gives CDR1 SGHVS, CDR2 FQNEAQ. CDR3 protein: CASSLGDRGGYGYTF. The CDR3 DNA is TGTGCCAGCAGCTTAGGGGACAGGGGCGGCTATGGCTACACCTTC.

This clone was counted a single time. The CDR3 region is CASSIMTSGVQNIQYF. DNA of the CDR3: TGTGCCAGTAGTATAATGACTAGCGGGGTCCAAAACATTCAGTACTTC. The chain employs TRBV19 and TRBJ2-4, with TRBD2 matching over 11 bases. The CDR3 has 16 residues. V trimming: 2 bases; J trimming: 5 bases; junction bases outside the gene matches: 5. Germline V gene sequence: CDR1 LNHDA, CDR2 SQIVND (reference sequence).

The V and J genes are TRBV19 and TRBJ2-2, with unresolved D. Germline CDR1 reads LNHDA; CDR2 reads SQIVND (reference sequence). V gave up 3 bases and J gave up 1 base, with 3 bases separating them. The length of the CDR3 is 13 residues. CDR3 nucleotide sequence: TGTGCCAGTAGTATCGGGAACACCGGGGAGCTGTTTTTT. This codes for CASSIGNTGELFF.

This clone was seen just once. The rearrangement joins TRBV5-1 to TRBJ2-2; 7 nucleotides match TRBD1. The CDR3 is 17 amino acids. Germline CDR1 and CDR2: SGHRS and YFSETQ. V gave up 3 bases and J gave up 4 bases; unmatched junction bases: 12. CDR3 residues: CASSWGQTQLGTGELFF. Here the CDR3 DNA reads TGCGCCAGCAGCTGGGGACAGACCCAGCTCGGCACCGGGGAGCTGTTTTTT. Filled out from reference TRBV5-1 and TRBJ2-2, the complete variable domain reads KAGVTQTPRYLIKTRGQQVTLSCSPISGHRSVSWYQQTPGQGLQFLFEYFSETQRNKGNFPGRFSGRQFSNSRSEMNVSTLELGDSALYLCASSWGQTQLGTGELFFGEGSRLTVL.

This chain connects TRBV29-1 to TRBJ2-7, with D tentatively TRBD2 (6 bases). The CDR3 contains 14 residues. Germline V CDR1 and CDR2: SQVTM, ANQGSEA. V was cut by 4 bases and J by 2 bases, with 15 bases left in between. As DNA, the CDR3 is TGCAGCGTTGGGAGGGCAGGCCCCCCCTACGAGCAGTACTTC. Amino acids: CSVGRAGPPYEQYF.

V is TRBV30 and J is TRBJ1-5; tentatively, D is TRBD1 (5 bases). Looked up from germline, CDR1 is GTSNPN and CDR2 is SVGIG (reference sequence). The V gene lost 5 bases and the J gene lost 2 bases, with 10 bases spanning the gap. CDR3 length: 13 residues. The CDR3 coding sequence is TGTGCCTGGGGCAGGGAACGCAATCAGCCCCAGCATTTT. Amino acid sequence: CAWGRERNQPQHF.

The sample holds one count of this clone. The rearrangement joins TRBV6-6 to TRBJ1-6; tentatively, D is TRBD1 (6 bases). The V gene lost 2 bases and the J gene lost 7 bases, with 12 bases spanning the gap. Per germline, CDR1 MNHNY and CDR2 SVGAGI (reference sequence). This CDR3 region has 15 residues. The CDR3 region has the DNA TGTGCCAGCAGTTACAGGGGGGTGAGGAATTCACCCCTCCACTTT. Encoded protein: CASSYRGVRNSPLHF.

J is TRBJ2-7 and V is TRBV7-8; the D is unclear. Trimming took 1 base from V and 0 from J, leaving 7 bases between them. This CDR3 is 14 amino acids long. Germline V gives CDR1 SGHVS, CDR2 FQNEAQ. The CDR3: CASSLGDFSYEQYF. The DNA for the CDR3 is TGTGCCAGCAGCTTAGGAGATTTCTCCTACGAGCAGTACTTC.

This clone has only one observation. The V gene is TRBV6-1, the J gene TRBJ2-1, with D unresolved. Trimming left V 2 bases short and J 7 bases short, with 9 bases between. CDR3 length: 13 amino acids. Germline CDR1 MNHNS, CDR2 SASEGT. The CDR3 DNA follows: TGTGCCAGCAGTGAATGGTTTGGGAATGAGCAGTTCTTC. It encodes CASSEWFGNEQFF.

This sequence joins TRBV11-1 and TRBJ2-1; 7 nucleotides match TRBD2. The V and J ends lost 5 bases and 6 bases, in that order; junction bases with no gene match: 1. The germline CDR1 and CDR2 sequences are SGHAT and FQDESV (reference sequence). CDR3 size: 12 residues. CDR3 in DNA: TGTGCCAGCAGCCCTAGCGGCAATGAGCAGTTCTTC. Its protein is CASSPSGNEQFF.

This clone has only one observation. The gene calls are TRBV4-2 and TRBJ2-2, with 7 bases matching TRBD2. Germline values: CDR1 LGHNA, CDR2 YNFKEQ. The CDR3 length is 15 residues. J lost 1 base, V lost 8 bases, and 7 bases had no gene match. CDR3 DNA: TGTGCCAGCGCAGCTGGGGGGGGGAACACCGGGGAGCTGTTTTTT. Its translation: CASAAGGGNTGELFF.

This clone was counted a single time. This sequence joins TRBV9 and TRBJ2-3; 11 positions match TRBD2. CDR1 is SGDLS and CDR2 is YYNGEE in the germline V gene. The CDR3 covers 16 residues. V was clipped by 3 bases and J by 5 bases; unmatched bases: 8. This CDR3 reads CASSGGGLAGKDTQYF. CDR3 sequence (DNA): TGTGCCAGCAGCGGGGGCGGACTAGCGGGCAAAGATACGCAGTATTTT.

The chain combines TRBV28 with TRBJ1-2; D is unresolved. Germline V CDR1 and CDR2: MDHEN, SYDVKM. This CDR3 is built from 13 residues. Between the trimmed V and J ends, which lost 3 bases and 4 bases, there was a span of 9 bases. CDR3 bases: TGTGCCAGCAGTTTTTGGGGTGCCTATGGCTACACCTTC. Amino acids: CASSFWGAYGYTF.

The chain uses TRBV5-5 and TRBJ2-7, with D maybe TRBD1 (5 bases). V was shortened by 5 bases and J by 2 bases, with 11 bases between the two germline ends. The CDR3 totals 13 residues. Per germline, CDR1 SGHKS and CDR2 YYEKEE (reference sequence). CDR3 nucleotides: TGTGCCAGCAGTTTGACAGCAACCTACGAGCAGTACTTC. This encodes CASSLTATYEQYF.

In this sample, this clone turned up once. The chain has TRBV5-1 and TRBJ2-2; 7 bases are a match to TRBD1. The CDR3 extends over 15 amino acids. Germline CDR1 reads SGHRS; CDR2 reads YFSETQ. J gave up 4 bases and V 4 bases, and 7 bases lay outside the gene matches. The CDR3 loop reads CASSSEGALTGELFF. The CDR3 DNA is TGCGCCAGCAGCAGCGAGGGGGCTCTCACCGGGGAGCTGTTTTTT.

The chain has TRBV4-1 and TRBJ2-7; TRBD1 is a possible D gene (6 bases). The germline CDR1 and CDR2 sequences are MGHRA and YSYEKL. V was cut by 5 bases and J by 4 bases, with 15 bases left in between. CDR3 size: 14 residues. The DNA of the CDR3 is TGCGCCAGCAGCGACGGACAGCTACGTTACGAGCAGTACTTC. Translated, it gives CASSDGQLRYEQYF.

The chain combines TRBV28 with TRBJ2-7; 11 bases align to TRBD2. This CDR3 is built from 16 residues. From germline, CDR1 is MDHEN and CDR2 SYDVKM. V shed 7 bases, J shed 3 bases, and the junction held 11 bases outside the gene matches. The CDR3 region is CASTLTSGTLLYEQYF. As DNA, the CDR3 is TGTGCCAGCACCCTGACTAGCGGGACATTACTCTACGAGCAGTACTTC.

V gene TRBV5-4 combines with J gene TRBJ2-3, with D uncertain. The V and J ends lost 0 bases and 4 bases respectively, with 3 bases between them. This CDR3 has 12 residues. CDR1 is SGHNT, CDR2 YYREEE, per germline (reference sequence). CDR3 amino acids: CASSLAADTQYF. The CDR3 DNA sequence: TGTGCCAGCAGCTTGGCGGCAGATACGCAGTATTTT. The variable domain in full, completed from reference TRBV5-4 and TRBJ2-3, reads ETGVTQSPTHLIKTRGQQVTLRCSSQSGHNTVSWYQQALGQGPQFIFQYYREEENGRGNFPPRFSGLQFPNYSSELNVNALELDDSALYLCASSLAADTQYFGPGTRLTVL.